The clone carrying this TCR beta chain was detected only a few times. Next came a second PCR, run for about 7 to 12 cycles, which used a sample-barcoded 5' primer along with a J-beta primer mix. MiXCR, applied by TCRdb to the 5' RACE reads, yields one record per CDR3 protein. The sample has about 540,000 distinct CDR3 sequences, nearly 25% seen once. This sample is part of a study of blood T cells in healthy people across ages. On the study more broadly: Capture by template switching was about one barcoded beta molecule per two T cells.

The sample was also linked to a second study, of T cells of mothers and their children. From that paper: Sample barcodes plus 2-4 random nucleotides came from the M1S primer. Maternal samples each gave over 9 million TCR beta CDR3 reads, and child samples approximately 2.8 million each. Related mother and child pairs showed slightly greater overlap (not significant) than unrelated pairs did.

The sequencing sample was made of blood. The sequence derives from a boy under 18 in good health.

The CDR3 loop reads CASSFSDSPSYNEQFF. The CDR3 DNA reads as TGTGCCAGCAGCTTCTCCGACAGCCCTTCCTACAATGAGCAGTTCTTC. The chain has TRBV11-2 and TRBJ2-1, with a possible D match to TRBD1 (5 bases). The germline V gene encodes CDR1 SGHAT and CDR2 FQNNGV. V dropped 3 bases and J dropped 1 base, with 13 bases sitting between them. The CDR3 runs 16 residues.